One and the same sample provided the 18 T cell receptor beta chains below, sequenced in a study of Ad26.COV2.S vaccination and SARS-CoV-2 variants. TCRdb's table, derived via immunoSEQ multiplex PCR, lists solely in-frame clones and lacks some. This table holds about 480,000 clones, about 83% found once. The treatment here: roughly 18 received Ad26.COV2.S at low or high dose, single or two shots; 5 received placebo; per-sample allocation not given. Sampling happened 63 days after the first vaccine or placebo injection. Here the sequenced sample was peripheral blood, taken in a trial of Ad26.COV2.S vaccine versus placebo. The receptor source for this set is a person between 18 and 59 years old who received the Ad26.COV2.S COVID-19 vaccine or a placebo.

The chain combines TRBV3-1 (or the pseudogene TRBV3-2) with TRBJ2-3; TRBD1 agrees at 9 bases. The length of the CDR3 is 14 residues. Germline V lookup: CDR1 LGHDT, CDR2 YNNKEL (reference sequence). J gave up 8 bases and V 5 bases, and 8 bases lay outside the gene matches. The CDR3, as DNA: TGTGCCAGCAGCGAGGGACAGGGACCCGGTACGCAGTATTTT. The encoded protein is CASSEGQGPGTQYF.

The chain links TRBV29-1 to TRBJ1-6; TRBD1 might be the D (5 bases). Germline values: CDR1 SQVTM, CDR2 ANQGSEA. Trimming pared 3 bases from V and 10 bases from J, leaving 10 bases between. This CDR3 is 12 amino acids long. This CDR3 is CSVDDGASPLHF. The CDR3 DNA is TGCAGCGTTGATGACGGGGCCTCACCCCTCCACTTT. Drawing the rest from reference TRBV29-1 and TRBJ1-6, the complete variable domain is SAVISQKPSRDICQRGTSLTIQCQVDSQVTMMFWYRQQPGQSLTLIATANQGSEATYESGFVIDKFPISRPNLTFSTLTVSNMSPEDSSIYLCSVDDGASPLHFGNGTRLTVT.

V and J are TRBV7-2 and TRBJ2-1, with D perhaps TRBD2 (6 bases). CDR3 size: 14 residues. Trimming removed 6 bases at V and 7 bases at J, with 16 bases between. Germline CDR1 SGHTA, CDR2 FQGNSA. DNA of the CDR3: TGTGCCAGCAGTACTAGCTCAGAGGGGAATGAGCAGTTCTTC. It codes for CASSTSSEGNEQFF.

The rearrangement uses TRBV27 and TRBJ2-7, with 15 bases aligning to TRBD2. J was trimmed by 7 bases and V by 6 bases; bases with no gene match: 4. The V gene's germline CDR1 is MNHEY and CDR2 SMNVEV (reference sequence). There are 14 residues in the CDR3. The CDR3 here is CASRGLAGGYEQYF. The CDR3 DNA follows: TGTGCCAGCAGAGGACTAGCGGGAGGGTATGAGCAGTACTTC.

The V and J genes are TRBV11-3 and TRBJ2-1; D unresolved. From germline, CDR1 is SGHNT and CDR2 YENEEA. CDR3 length equals 15 residues. V was trimmed by 5 bases and J by 0 bases, leaving 11 bases between them. In DNA, the CDR3 is TGTGCCAGCAGCCCAGACGGAAGCTCCTACAATGAGCAGTTCTTC. Translation: CASSPDGSSYNEQFF.

V gene TRBV15 combines with J gene TRBJ2-1; TRBD2 agrees at 7 bases. The CDR3 consists of 15 residues. CDR1 is LNHNV and CDR2 is YYDKDF in the germline V gene (reference sequence). The V segment lost 0 bases and the J segment 8 bases; nucleotides outside the gene matches: 7. The CDR3, as DNA: TGTGCCACCAGCAGAGATGGGTGGGGGGGTGATGAGCAGTTCTTC. It translates to CATSRDGWGGDEQFF.

This chain connects TRBV7-6 to TRBJ2-1, with D perhaps matching TRBD2 (5 bases). Germline V lookup: CDR1 SGHVS, CDR2 FNYEAQ. The CDR3 contains 13 residues. Trimming removed 5 bases from V and 9 bases from J, with 14 bases in between. The CDR3 reads CASSRGLATEQFF. For the CDR3, the DNA is TGTGCCAGCAGCCGAGGACTCGCCACTGAGCAGTTCTTC.

The chain combines TRBV9 with TRBJ2-1; 7 bases are a match to TRBD1. In germline, CDR1 is SGDLS, CDR2 YYNGEE. The CDR3 covers 16 residues. J lost 4 bases, V lost 4 bases, and 11 bases had no gene match. The CDR3 spells CASSSITGTVYNEQFF. The DNA for the CDR3 is TGTGCCAGCAGCTCAATTACCGGGACAGTATACAATGAGCAGTTCTTC. Using reference TRBV9 and TRBJ2-1 for the parts outside the CDR3, the full variable domain is DSGVTQTPKHLITATGQRVTLRCSPRSGDLSVYWYQQSLDQGLQFLIQYYNGEERAKGNILERFSAQQFPDLHSELNLSSLELGDSALYFCASSSITGTVYNEQFFGPGTRLTVL.

The rearrangement links TRBV30 to TRBJ2-1; D not certain. Trimming removed 5 bases from V and 0 bases from J, with 8 bases in between. Germline lookup yields CDR1 GTSNPN and CDR2 SVGIG (reference sequence). The CDR3 length is 13 residues. The CDR3 nucleotides are TGTGCCTGGGCCTTGGGCTCCTACAATGAGCAGTTCTTC. It translates to CAWALGSYNEQFF.

The V gene is TRBV5-8, the J gene TRBJ2-1, with 15 positions matching TRBD2. The J segment lost 1 base and the V segment lost 3 bases, leaving 5 bases of the junction unmatched. The CDR3 runs to 18 residues. CDR1 and CDR2 (germline): SGHTS, YDEGEE. CDR3 in amino acids: CASSSMGLAGGSYNEQFF. CDR3 nucleotides: TGTGCCAGCAGCTCCATGGGACTAGCGGGAGGTTCCTACAATGAGCAGTTCTTC.

There are a few counts of this clone. The chain joins TRBV19 to TRBJ1-5, with D perhaps TRBD1 (6 bases). Trimming cost V 7 bases and J 4 bases, with 17 bases left between them. In germline, CDR1 is LNHDA, CDR2 SQIVND (reference sequence). This CDR3 comprises 15 residues. CDR3: CASMIVGQLNQPQHF. Written as DNA, the CDR3 is TGTGCCAGTATGATCGTAGGACAGCTAAATCAGCCCCAGCATTTT.

The rearrangement uses TRBV5-1 and TRBJ2-6; D possibly matches TRBD1 or TRBD2 (7 bases each). CDR3 size: 18 residues. CDR1 SGHRS and CDR2 YFSETQ come from the germline V gene. V lost 0 bases and J 1 base, leaving 14 bases between the germline ends. The CDR3 loop is CASSLVAQGGSGANVLTF. The CDR3 DNA reads as TGCGCCAGCAGCTTGGTGGCGCAGGGGGGGTCTGGGGCCAACGTCCTGACTTTC.

The chain carries TRBV20-1 and TRBJ1-3; possible D gene TRBD1, 5 bases. The CDR3 has 15 residues. Trimming took 3 bases from V and 3 from J, leaving 15 bases between them. Germline-derived CDR1 and CDR2 are DFQATT and SNEGSKA (reference sequence). This chain's CDR3 is CSASRLPTDGNTIYF. CDR3 nucleotide sequence: TGCAGTGCTAGTCGGCTTCCGACAGATGGAAACACCATATATTTT.

The genes are TRBV29-1 and TRBJ1-1; D uncertain. Deletions cut 5 bases from V and 1 base from J, with 11 bases between. The CDR3 contains 13 residues. The V gene's germline CDR1 is SQVTM and CDR2 ANQGSEA. The CDR3 nucleotides read TGCAGCGTTAAACGACAACCGAACACTGAAGCTTTCTTT. Amino acid sequence: CSVKRQPNTEAFF.

This CDR3 is CASSLDRSNSPLHF. CDR3 nucleotide sequence: TGTGCCAGCAGCTTGGACAGAAGTAATTCACCCCTCCACTTT. The rearrangement joins TRBV5-8 to TRBJ1-6; D is unclear. Looked up from germline, CDR1 is SGHTS and CDR2 is YDEGEE. The CDR3 totals 14 residues. V was shortened by 0 bases and J by 6 bases, with 7 bases between the two germline ends.

V usage is TRBV28 and J usage is TRBJ2-5, with D perhaps matching TRBD1 (6 bases). CDR1 and CDR2 from the germline V gene are MDHEN and SYDVKM. CDR3 length equals 15 residues. Trimming took off 6 bases at V and 3 bases at J, with 17 bases between the two ends. CDR3 DNA: TGTGCCAGCAGCCCCCAGGGGAGAGTAAAAGAGACCCAGTACTTC. It is translated as CASSPQGRVKETQYF.

This clone was observed once. The V call is TRBV14, the J call TRBJ2-7; tentative D call: TRBD1 (5 bases). Trimming removed 3 bases from V and 6 bases from J, with 12 bases in between. The CDR3 consists of 13 residues. CDR1 and CDR2 from the germline V gene are SGHDN and FVKESK. CDR3 sequence: CASSQTQGSEQYF. Here the CDR3 DNA reads TGTGCCAGCAGCCAGACGCAGGGTTCCGAGCAGTACTTC.

The CDR3 region is CASSLVPSETQYF. CDR3 DNA sequence: TGTGCCAGCAGCTTGGTTCCTAGCGAGACCCAGTACTTC. This chain links TRBV5-5 with TRBJ2-5, with D possibly matching TRBD2 (5 bases). Germline V gives CDR1 SGHKS, CDR2 YYEKEE (reference sequence). Trimming removed 0 bases at V and 5 bases at J, with 8 bases between. This CDR3 comprises 13 residues.